One and the same sample provided the 14 T cell receptor beta chains below, sequenced in a study of Graves' ophthalmopathy and Graves' hyperthyroidism. As the template, RNA transcripts were used to amplify TCR beta CDR3 regions. HTBI-primed RT-PCR formed the first round, and a multiplex PCR formed the second. Via MiXCR, TCRdb re-called the multiplex PCR reads, giving one row per CDR3 protein. The data hold about 550,000 distinct CDR3 sequences, with about 40% observed a single time. Sequencing used peripheral blood or thyroid tissue (not recorded which). The source is an adult man with Graves' hyperthyroidism.

In its sample, this clonotype was seen many times. The chain carries TRBV20-1 and TRBJ1-5; D may be TRBD1 (5 bases). V lost 1 base, J lost 6 bases, and 7 bases lay in between. CDR1 is DFQATT, CDR2 SNEGSKA, per germline (reference sequence). CDR3 length: 12 residues. CDR3 sequence reads: CSARGGSQPQHF. CDR3 in DNA: TGCAGTGCTAGAGGGGGGAGTCAGCCCCAGCATTTT.

This sequence joins TRBV2 and TRBJ1-6; 7 nucleotides align to TRBD1. Trimming at V came to 6 bases and at J to 0 bases, leaving 8 bases not matched to a gene. CDR3 length: 17 amino acids. Per germline, CDR1 SNHLY and CDR2 FYNNEI. The CDR3 spells CASSYRDSSSYNSPLHF. The CDR3, as DNA: TGTGCCAGCAGCTACCGGGACAGTAGCTCCTATAATTCACCCCTCCACTTT.

This clonotype was observed a few times. The gene calls are TRBV2 and TRBJ2-2, with D possibly matching TRBD2 (7 bases). V was shortened by 7 bases and J by 3 bases, with 15 bases between the two germline ends. This CDR3 is 15 amino acids long. Germline V gene data show CDR1 as SNHLY and CDR2 as FYNNEI. CDR3 sequence reads: CASKGGGTDTGELFF. Here the CDR3 DNA reads TGTGCCAGCAAGGGGGGGGGAACCGACACCGGGGAGCTGTTTTTT. The complete variable domain, with remaining parts taken from reference TRBV2 and TRBJ2-2, reads EPEVTQTPSHQVTQMGQEVILRCVPISNHLYFYWYRQILGQKVEFLVSFYNNEISEKSEIFDDQFSVERPDGSNFTLKIRSTKLEDSAMYFCASKGGGTDTGELFFGEGSRLTVL.

The rearrangement uses TRBV29-1 and TRBJ1-1; 8 bases agree with TRBD1. The germline gives CDR1 SQVTM, CDR2 ANQGSEA. The CDR3 has 12 residues. The CDR3 reads CSRTGPNTEAFF. CDR3 in DNA: TGCAGTAGGACAGGGCCGAACACTGAAGCTTTCTTT.

This clonotype was observed many times. The chain recombines TRBV29-1 with TRBJ1-4; D is uncertain. Between the trimmed V and J ends, which lost 7 bases and 5 bases, there was a span of 8 bases. This CDR3 has 11 amino acids. Germline lookup yields CDR1 SQVTM and CDR2 ANQGSEA. CDR3 DNA sequence: TGCAGCGCGGGGAGGAATGAAAAACTGTTTTTT. Translating gives CSAGRNEKLFF.

This clonotype came up many times. The CDR3 is CASSLEGMVSYEQYF. In DNA form, the CDR3 reads TGCGCCAGCAGCTTGGAGGGTATGGTCTCCTACGAGCAGTACTTC. This sequence joins TRBV5-1 and TRBJ2-7, with D unresolved. CDR1 and CDR2 from the germline V gene are SGHRS and YFSETQ. Trimming pared 0 bases from V and 0 bases from J, leaving 10 bases between. The CDR3 length is 15 residues.

This clonotype was observed at least ten times. V usage is TRBV2 and J usage is TRBJ2-5; TRBD2 aligns across 10 bases. The length of the CDR3 is 14 residues. Germline loops: CDR1 SNHLY, CDR2 FYNNEI. The J segment lost 5 bases and the V segment lost 6 bases, leaving 6 bases of the junction unmatched. CDR3 loop: CASRIAGGLETQYF. In nucleotides, the CDR3 is TGTGCCAGCAGAATAGCGGGAGGTTTGGAGACCCAGTACTTC.

At least ten counts were recorded for this clonotype. The rearrangement joins TRBV4-2 to TRBJ1-2; D is unclear. V was trimmed by 0 bases and J by 4 bases, leaving 9 bases between them. Germline V CDR1 and CDR2: LGHNA, YNFKEQ. The CDR3 contains 14 residues. The CDR3 region has the DNA TGTGCCAGCAGCCAAGATTATGGCAGCTATGGCTACACCTTC. Amino acids: CASSQDYGSYGYTF.

This clonotype has a single count. V gene TRBV29-1 combines with J gene TRBJ2-7; 8 bases fit TRBD1. Germline trimming cut 4 bases from V and 3 bases from J; bases unmatched to any gene: 8. Looked up from germline, CDR1 is SQVTM and CDR2 is ANQGSEA. This CDR3 is built from 14 residues. The CDR3 coding sequence is TGCAGCGTTGGATCAGGGACAGGAATCTACGAGCAGTACTTC. Translating gives CSVGSGTGIYEQYF.

This clonotype was detected many times. V and J are TRBV2 and TRBJ1-6; the D gene is possibly TRBD1 (5 bases). Per the germline V gene, CDR1 is SNHLY and CDR2 is FYNNEI. V gave up 7 bases and J gave up 7 bases, with 20 bases separating them. The CDR3 runs 16 residues. The CDR3 reads CASIPPEGRSNSPLHF. In DNA form, the CDR3 reads TGTGCCAGCATTCCCCCAGAGGGACGTTCCAATTCACCCCTCCACTTT.

The sample holds a few counts of this clonotype. The gene calls are TRBV2 and TRBJ1-2; D perhaps matches TRBD1 (6 bases). The V gene's germline CDR1 is SNHLY and CDR2 FYNNEI. The CDR3 loop spans 17 amino acids. Trimming took 0 bases from V and 0 from J, leaving 14 bases between them. The CDR3 protein is CASSEAPGHVANYGYTF. CDR3 nucleotide sequence: TGTGCCAGCAGTGAAGCTCCGGGACACGTAGCTAACTATGGCTACACCTTC.

The rearrangement links TRBV10-3 to TRBJ2-2; 7 bases map to TRBD2. V shed 10 bases and J 6 bases; nucleotides not matched to a gene: 14. This CDR3 has 15 amino acids. Germline CDR1 and CDR2: ENHRY and SYGVKD. CDR3 coding DNA: TGTGCCAGTAGTATCGCAGGGAGGGCACCCGGGGAGCTGTTTTTT. It encodes CASSIAGRAPGELFF.

This clonotype was counted many times. In nucleotides, the CDR3 is TGTGCCAGCAGCGTTTCAGGGGACAGGAATTCACCCCTCCACTTT. This gives the protein CASSVSGDRNSPLHF. The V call is TRBV9, the J call TRBJ1-6; 8 bases align to TRBD1. V dropped 2 bases and J dropped 7; count of bases not matched to a gene: 5. Germline V gives CDR1 SGDLS, CDR2 YYNGEE. The length of the CDR3 is 15 residues.

This clonotype has more than one count but fewer than ten. This chain uses TRBV7-9 with TRBJ2-2; tentatively, D is TRBD2 (6 bases). With 1 base removed from V and 4 bases from J, the gap between germline ends came to 22 bases. The CDR3 loop spans 19 amino acids. CDR1 is SEHNR and CDR2 is FQNEAQ in the germline V gene (reference sequence). Here the CDR3 reads CASSLVGLNGRVGTGELFF. CDR3 in DNA: TGTGCCAGCAGCTTAGTCGGGTTAAACGGGAGAGTCGGCACCGGGGAGCTGTTTTTT.